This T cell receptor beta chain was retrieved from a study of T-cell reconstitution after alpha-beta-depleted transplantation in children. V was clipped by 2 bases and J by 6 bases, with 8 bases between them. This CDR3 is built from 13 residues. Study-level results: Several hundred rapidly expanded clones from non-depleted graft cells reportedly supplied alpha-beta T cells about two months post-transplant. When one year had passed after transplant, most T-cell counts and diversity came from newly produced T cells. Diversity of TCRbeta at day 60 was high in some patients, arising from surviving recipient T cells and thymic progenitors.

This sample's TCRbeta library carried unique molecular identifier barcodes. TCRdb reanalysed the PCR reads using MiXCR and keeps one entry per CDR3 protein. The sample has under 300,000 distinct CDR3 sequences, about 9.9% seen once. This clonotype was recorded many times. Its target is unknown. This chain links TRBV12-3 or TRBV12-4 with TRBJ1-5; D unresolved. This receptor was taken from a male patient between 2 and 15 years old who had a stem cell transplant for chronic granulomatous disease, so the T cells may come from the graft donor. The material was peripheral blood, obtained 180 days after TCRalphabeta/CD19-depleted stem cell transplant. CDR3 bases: TGTGCCAGCAGTTTATCGGGTGGTCAGCCCCAGCATTTT. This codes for CASSLSGGQPQHF.